The rows below give T cell receptor beta chains drawn from one sample of a study of T cell responses to AZD1222 COVID-19 vaccine. Clones were read by immunoSEQ multiplex PCR, and TCRdb kept only the in-frame ones, dropping some. The table lists 250,000 to 300,000 clones, 90% to 95% of them singletons. The sample was peripheral blood, taken 28 days after the second AZD1222 dose. The receptors come from an adult who received the AZD1222 COVID-19 vaccine. Each CDR3 is given with its conserved first and last residue. Each record gives: V gene, clone size, D gene, J gene, CDR3 protein, CDR3 DNA. A D gene is named only where the DNA matches it firmly. Size tells how often a clone was seen (once, few, many) or the class of an expanded clone, and some rows leave it out.

>TRBV28|-|-|TRBJ2-7
CASGEEAEQYF
TGTGCCTCCGGGGAGGAGGCCGAGCAGTACTTC
>TRBV28|-|-|TRBJ1-1
CASSIGPGAEAFF
TGTGCCAGTTCGATAGGGCCTGGTGCTGAAGCTTTCTTT
>TRBV19|-|-|TRBJ1-5
CASSIGARGHQPQHF
TGTGCCAGTAGTATAGGAGCCCGAGGTCATCAGCCCCAGCATTTT
>TRBV18|few|-|TRBJ2-1
CASSPDSRNEQFF
TGTGCCAGCTCACCGGACAGCAGGAATGAGCAGTTCTTC
>TRBV28|-|-|TRBJ2-7
CASSLLGGTYEQYF
TGTGCCAGCAGTTTATTGGGCGGCACCTACGAGCAGTACTTC
>TRBV7-2|-|TRBD1|TRBJ2-7
CASSLSRGPYEQYF
TGTGCCAGCAGCTTATCCAGGGGGCCGTACGAGCAGTACTTC
>TRBV27|-|TRBD2|TRBJ2-2
CASSFWGPAGGTGELFF
TGTGCCAGCAGTTTCTGGGGGCCGGCGGGAGGGACCGGGGAGCTGTTTTTT
>TRBV5-5|-|-|TRBJ1-6
CASSVDGDSPLHF
TGTGCCAGCAGCGTGGACGGGGATTCACCCCTCCACTTT
>TRBV19|-|-|TRBJ2-1
CASSKGGWRAGENEQFF
TGTGCCAGTAGTAAAGGGGGCTGGCGGGCGGGAGAAAATGAGCAGTTCTTC
>TRBV28|-|-|TRBJ1-2
CASTANYGYTF
TGTGCCAGCACAGCTAACTATGGCTACACCTTC
>TRBV28|few|TRBD1|TRBJ2-1
CASHSGTAYYNEQFF
TGTGCCAGCCATTCGGGGACAGCTTACTACAATGAGCAGTTCTTC
>TRBV11-2|-|-|TRBJ1-4
CASSLGGKGEKLFF
TGTGCCAGCAGCTTAGGCGGTAAAGGGGAAAAACTGTTTTTT
>TRBV5-1|-|TRBD1|TRBJ2-5
CASSYQGARQETQYF
TGCGCCAGCAGTTATCAGGGGGCGAGGCAAGAGACCCAGTACTTC
>TRBV10-3|-|TRBD1|TRBJ1-1
CAISESRGHEAFF
TGTGCCATCAGTGAGAGTAGGGGGCATGAAGCTTTCTTT
>TRBV25-1|-|-|TRBJ1-6
CASSPRVVSPLHF
TGTGCCAGCAGTCCAAGGGTCGTGTCACCCCTCCACTTT
>TRBV6-5|-|-|TRBJ1-1
CASERGRNTEAFF
TGTGCCAGCGAGAGGGGCCGTAACACTGAAGCTTTCTTT
>TRBV6-1|-|TRBD1|TRBJ1-3
CASSEWGTGTTIYF
TGTGCCAGCAGTGAATGGGGGACAGGGACGACCATATATTTT
>TRBV9|once|-|TRBJ2-7
CASSRGNEQYF
TGTGCCAGCAGCAGGGGAAACGAGCAGTACTTC
>TRBV7-2|-|-|TRBJ2-1
CASSLRLREEQFF
TGTGCCAGCAGCTTACGGCTCCGGGAGGAGCAGTTCTTC
>TRBV24-1|-|-|TRBJ1-1
CATSDSNSPYEAFF
TGTGCCACCAGTGATTCCAATAGTCCCTATGAAGCTTTCTTT
>TRBV23-1|-|-|TRBJ2-2
CASSQQAARVTGELFF
TGCGCCAGCAGTCAACAAGCTGCTCGGGTCACCGGGGAGCTGTTTTTT
>TRBV27|-|-|TRBJ2-1
CASSSQDRRAYNEQFF
TGTGCCAGCAGTTCTCAAGACAGGCGAGCCTACAATGAGCAGTTCTTC
>TRBV11-1|-|TRBD2|TRBJ2-1
CASSPIAGSSYNEQFF
TGTGCCAGCAGCCCCATAGCGGGAAGCTCCTACAATGAGCAGTTCTTC
>TRBV2|-|-|TRBJ1-1
CASSVDRTEAFF
TGTGCCAGCAGTGTTGACAGGACTGAAGCTTTCTTT
>TRBV9|-|TRBD1|TRBJ2-2
CASRGDRELGELFF
TGTGCCAGCAGAGGGGACAGGGAGCTCGGGGAGCTGTTTTTT
>TRBV3-1/TRBV3-2|-|-|TRBJ2-7
CASSQGFEQYF
TGTGCCAGCAGCCAAGGCTTCGAGCAGTACTTC
>TRBV5-1|-|TRBD2|TRBJ2-2
CASSGTSGGAAGELFF
TGCGCCAGCAGCGGAACTAGCGGGGGGGCCGCCGGGGAGCTGTTTTTT
>TRBV28|-|TRBD1|TRBJ1-6
CASILRDRGGSPLHF
TGTGCCAGCATCCTCCGGGACAGGGGAGGTTCACCCCTCCACTTT
>TRBV25-1|-|TRBD2|TRBJ2-1
CATGLAGGGEQFF
TGTGCCACCGGACTAGCGGGAGGAGGTGAGCAGTTCTTC
>TRBV6-5|-|TRBD2|TRBJ2-1
CASRLAGGDEQFF
TGTGCCAGCAGACTAGCGGGGGGGGATGAGCAGTTCTTC
>TRBV27|-|TRBD1|TRBJ1-2
CASSKTGQGPYGYTF
TGTGCCAGCAGCAAAACGGGACAGGGGCCTTATGGCTACACCTTC
>TRBV7-9|-|TRBD1|TRBJ2-7
CASSLDRGEQYF
TGTGCCAGCAGCCTGGACAGGGGGGAGCAGTACTTC
>TRBV5-1|-|-|TRBJ2-7
CASSWRGSEQYF
TGCGCCAGCAGCTGGAGGGGTTCCGAGCAGTACTTC
>TRBV19|-|-|TRBJ1-1
CASSVDGNTEAFF
TGTGCCAGTAGTGTCGACGGGAACACTGAAGCTTTCTTT
>TRBV5-1|-|TRBD2|TRBJ2-5
CASSPRLAGQETQYF
TGCGCCAGCAGCCCCCGACTAGCAGGCCAAGAGACCCAGTACTTC
>TRBV9|-|TRBD1|TRBJ2-7
CASSRQGASYEQYF
TGTGCCAGCAGCCGACAGGGCGCTTCCTACGAGCAGTACTTC
>TRBV7-3|-|TRBD2|TRBJ2-3
CASSLGVSGVTDTQYF
TGTGCCAGCAGCTTGGGTGTCAGCGGGGTCACAGATACGCAGTATTTT
>TRBV28|-|TRBD2|TRBJ2-7
CASSPRTSGREYEQYF
TGTGCCAGCAGTCCACGGACTAGCGGGAGGGAATACGAGCAGTACTTC
>TRBV27|-|-|TRBJ1-2
CASSLTAGSYGYTF
TGTGCCAGCAGTTTAACCGCAGGGAGCTATGGCTACACCTTC
>TRBV27|-|-|TRBJ1-6
CASSLYNSPLHF
TGTGCCAGCAGTTTATATAATTCACCCCTCCACTTT
>TRBV11-2|-|-|TRBJ2-5
CASRPGQQETQYF
TGTGCCAGCAGACCGGGACAACAAGAGACCCAGTACTTC
>TRBV9|-|-|TRBJ1-6
CASSVEGGSNSPLHF
TGTGCCAGCAGCGTAGAAGGGGGGAGTAATTCACCCCTCCACTTT
>TRBV5-1|-|-|TRBJ2-2
CACQPAVGAGELFF
TGCGCCTGCCAACCGGCCGTTGGGGCCGGGGAGCTGTTTTTT
>TRBV4-2|-|TRBD1|TRBJ1-1
CASSSGTGVPNTEAFF
TGTGCCAGCAGCTCCGGGACAGGGGTACCGAACACTGAAGCTTTCTTT
>TRBV3-1/TRBV3-2|-|-|TRBJ1-1
CASSQPKGEGTEAFF
TGTGCCAGCAGCCAACCGAAGGGAGAGGGGACTGAAGCTTTCTTT
>TRBV28|-|-|TRBJ2-3
CASSPPRGLDTQYF
TGTGCCAGCAGCCCGCCGAGAGGACTAGATACGCAGTATTTT
>TRBV3-1/TRBV3-2|-|-|TRBJ1-1
CASSQVPGLAFF
TGTGCCAGCAGCCAAGTTCCAGGCCTGGCTTTCTTT
>TRBV5-1|-|TRBD1|TRBJ2-7
CASSWGTGGLYEQYF
TGCGCCAGCAGCTGGGGGACAGGGGGTTTGTACGAGCAGTACTTC
>TRBV9|-|-|TRBJ2-1
CASSIGHRNGDNEQFF
TGTGCCAGCAGCATTGGACATCGGAACGGGGACAATGAGCAGTTCTTC
>TRBV30|once|TRBD2|TRBJ2-1
CAWSPRRELLGNEQFF
TGTGCCTGGAGTCCCAGGCGGGAGCTATTGGGAAATGAGCAGTTCTTC
>TRBV15|-|-|TRBJ2-1
CATSRDQVKTNEQFF
TGTGCCACCAGCAGAGATCAAGTGAAAACCAATGAGCAGTTCTTC
>TRBV18|few|-|TRBJ2-5
CASSPGGAETQYF
TGTGCCAGCTCACCAGGGGGCGCGGAGACCCAGTACTTC
>TRBV28|few|TRBD2|TRBJ2-5
CASSSLAGGQETQYF
TGTGCCAGCAGTTCCCTAGCGGGGGGCCAAGAGACCCAGTACTTC
>TRBV10-3|-|TRBD1|TRBJ1-1
CAISGQGRYTEAFF
TGTGCCATCAGTGGACAGGGTAGGTACACTGAAGCTTTCTTT
>TRBV6-2/TRBV6-3|-|-|TRBJ2-7
CASSYTTGLEQYF
TGTGCCAGCAGTTACACAACGGGGCTCGAGCAGTACTTC
>TRBV11-2|-|-|TRBJ2-1
CASSLDRSNEQFF
TGTGCCAGCAGCTTAGACAGATCCAATGAGCAGTTCTTC
>TRBV7-8|-|-|TRBJ2-5
CASSSGRQETQYF
TGTGCCAGCAGCTCCGGGAGACAGGAGACCCAGTACTTC
>TRBV7-3|-|-|TRBJ2-1
CASSSHYNEQFF
TGTGCCAGCAGCTCCCACTACAATGAGCAGTTCTTC
>TRBV2|once|TRBD1|TRBJ1-1
CASSQGVSTEAFF
TGTGCCAGCAGCCAGGGGGTGAGCACTGAAGCTTTCTTT
>TRBV9|-|-|TRBJ1-1
CASSATGGRSEAFF
TGTGCCAGCAGCGCCACGGGGGGCCGCAGTGAAGCTTTCTTT